This passage covers 14 T cell receptor beta chains from one sample sequenced in a study of vaccination effects on CD4 cells after COVID-19 (dated by TCRdb to the early 2020s). The library was built by means of the immunoSEQ multiplex PCR assay. The clones in this table, taken by TCRdb from immuneACCESS, are in-frame only. Not every clone is retained; where verified, under half of the shortfall comes from an unresolved V gene, and the cause of the rest is unknown. The sample table records about 50,000 clones; 65% to 75% of these occur just once. About 14% of the sample lies in the top ten. Their recognized antigens are unknown. To identify antigen-specific CD4+ T cell clonotypes by their expansion, the ViraFEST assay first stimulated PBMC with viral peptide pools and then applied TCR sequencing. After around 11 days of culture, CD4+ T cells were isolated with the EasySep CD4+ T cell isolation kit. Each participant received two doses of an mRNA SARS-CoV-2 vaccine, either BNT162b2 or mRNA-1273.

The starting material was CD4+ T cells from PBMCs cultured with HCoV-OC43 spike peptides, obtained after COVID-19 vaccination. This sample's cell subset or site label indicates: HCoV-OC43 spike overlapping peptide pool stimulation. Receptors were obtained from a human donor who received a COVID-19 vaccine.

The chain employs TRBV19 and TRBJ1-5; TRBD1 matches 10 bases. The CDR3 has 17 residues. The junction had 8 bases not matched to a gene; V was cut back by 4 bases and J by 2 bases. Germline lookup yields CDR1 LNHDA and CDR2 SQIVND (reference sequence). The CDR3 coding sequence is TGTGCCAGTAGTACGATCCGACAGGGGGCCGGCAATCAGCCCCAGCATTTT. Residues: CASSTIRQGAGNQPQHF.

V and J are TRBV27 and TRBJ2-2; maybe TRBD1 (5 bases). Trimming cost V 6 bases and J 5 bases, with 10 bases left between them. Per the germline V gene, CDR1 is MNHEY and CDR2 is SMNVEV (reference sequence). The CDR3 has 13 amino acids. Written as DNA, the CDR3 is TGTGCCAGCAGCCTCAGGGTTACCGGGGAGCTGTTTTTT. Translating gives CASSLRVTGELFF.

The DNA of the CDR3 is TGTGCCAGCAGCTCCCCACGTCGGGTTCTAGCGGACACCGGGGAGCTGTTTTTT. Its translation: CASSSPRRVLADTGELFF. The chain has TRBV7-2 and TRBJ2-2, with TRBD2 matching 7 bases. The germline gives CDR1 SGHTA, CDR2 FQGNSA. The CDR3 contains 18 residues. The J segment lost 3 bases and the V segment lost 4 bases, leaving 14 bases of the junction unmatched.

Concerning this clone: An end of the junction differs from the germline gene, which may be a read error. The chain couples TRBV2 to TRBJ2-6, with D perhaps matching TRBD2 (6 bases). Germline-derived CDR1 and CDR2 are SNHLY and FYNNEI. This CDR3 spans 18 amino acids. The CDR3 spells CASREGFGRGSGANVLTF. The CDR3 DNA is TGTGCCAGCAGGGAAGGGTTCGGGCGGGGATCTGGGGCCAACGTCCTGACTTTC.

This clone came up once. The rearrangement uses TRBV12-5 and TRBJ1-6, with 8 bases identical to TRBD1. The junction had 3 bases not matched to a gene; V was cut back by 3 bases and J by 5 bases. CDR1 is LGHNT, CDR2 FRNRAP, per germline. This CDR3 contains 15 residues. The CDR3: CASGLQGGDNSPLHF. CDR3 sequence (DNA): TGTGCTAGTGGTTTACAGGGGGGGGATAATTCACCCCTCCACTTT.

This chain connects TRBV2 to TRBJ1-5; D is possibly TRBD1 (5 bases). The CDR3 is 14 amino acids. Trimming pared 6 bases from V and 0 bases from J, leaving 9 bases between. Germline V lookup: CDR1 SNHLY, CDR2 FYNNEI. CDR3 sequence reads: CASSFRVSNQPQHF. The DNA for the CDR3 is TGTGCCAGCAGCTTCAGGGTTAGCAATCAGCCCCAGCATTTT.

This clone has a handful of counts. The gene calls are TRBV6-2 or TRBV6-3 and TRBJ2-1; maybe TRBD1 (5 bases). This CDR3 comprises 15 residues. From germline, CDR1 is MNHEY and CDR2 SVGEGT. The ends were cut back, 3 bases at V and 2 bases at J, with 11 bases in the middle. CDR3: CASSYGAPTYNEQFF. In nucleotides, the CDR3 is TGTGCCAGCAGTTATGGGGCCCCGACCTACAATGAGCAGTTCTTC.

The rearrangement links TRBV6-5 to TRBJ1-1, with D uncertain. V was clipped by 5 bases and J by 1 base, with 2 bases between them. The CDR3 loop spans 11 amino acids. CDR1 is MNHEY, CDR2 SVGAGI, per germline. CDR3 protein: CASSRNTEAFF. The CDR3 bases are TGTGCCAGCAGTCGGAACACTGAAGCTTTCTTT.

This sequence joins TRBV2 and TRBJ1-4, with D unresolved. Trimming stripped 1 base from V and 7 bases from J, with 7 bases between. The CDR3 sequence is 13 residues long. Germline V gene data show CDR1 as SNHLY and CDR2 as FYNNEI. CDR3 coding DNA: TGTGCCAGCAGTGAAGGTATCCGTGAAAAACTGTTTTTT. It codes for CASSEGIREKLFF. Full variable domain (outside the CDR3, taken from reference TRBV2 and TRBJ1-4): EPEVTQTPSHQVTQMGQEVILRCVPISNHLYFYWYRQILGQKVEFLVSFYNNEISEKSEIFDDQFSVERPDGSNFTLKIRSTKLEDSAMYFCASSEGIREKLFFGSGTQLSVL.

The chain has TRBV7-8 and TRBJ2-7; 7 bases agree with TRBD2. The junction had 15 bases not matched to a gene; V was cut back by 5 bases and J by 2 bases. The CDR3 covers 17 residues. Germline-derived CDR1 and CDR2 are SGHVS and FQNEAQ. The CDR3 loop reads CASSIPPLLARAYEQYF. The CDR3 DNA reads TGTGCCAGCAGCATCCCGCCCCTACTAGCGCGGGCCTACGAGCAGTACTTC.

The chain couples TRBV10-3 to TRBJ1-4, with 7 bases aligning to TRBD1. The length of the CDR3 is 17 residues. Germline loops: CDR1 ENHRY, CDR2 SYGVKD. J lost 0 bases, V lost 0 bases, and 4 bases had no gene match. CDR3 residues: CAISESGGLTTNEKLFF. CDR3 bases: TGTGCCATCAGTGAGTCAGGGGGCCTCACAACTAATGAAAAACTGTTTTTT.

V usage is TRBV5-1 and J usage is TRBJ2-2; weak D call: TRBD1 (6 bases). V shed 4 bases and J shed 1 base, with 14 bases lying between them. Looked up from germline, CDR1 is SGHRS and CDR2 is YFSETQ. The CDR3 is 16 residues long. CDR3 sequence reads: CASSPRGHRNTGELFF. DNA of the CDR3: TGCGCCAGCAGCCCGAGGGGACACCGGAACACCGGGGAGCTGTTTTTT. The entire variable domain, with the rest obtained from reference TRBV5-1 and TRBJ2-2, is as follows: KAGVTQTPRYLIKTRGQQVTLSCSPISGHRSVSWYQQTPGQGLQFLFEYFSETQRNKGNFPGRFSGRQFSNSRSEMNVSTLELGDSALYLCASSPRGHRNTGELFFGEGSRLTVL.

This chain uses TRBV5-1 with TRBJ2-7; no reliable D call. In germline, CDR1 is SGHRS, CDR2 YFSETQ. V was cut by 1 base and J by 0 bases, with 5 bases left in between. This CDR3 region has 13 residues. DNA of the CDR3: TGCGCCAGCAGCTTGAGCAGCTCCTACGAGCAGTACTTC. Its protein product is CASSLSSSYEQYF.

This chain connects TRBV7-2 to TRBJ2-3, with TRBD2 matching over 9 bases. Germline CDR1 reads SGHTA; CDR2 reads FQGNSA. This CDR3 is 17 amino acids long. After removal of 5 bases from V and 6 bases from J, the junction contained 15 bases not matched to a gene. CDR3 coding DNA: TGTGCCAGCAGCCCTTTGGCGGGAGGGCCCAGCGATGATACGCAGTATTTT. Residues: CASSPLAGGPSDDTQYF.